These 4 T cell receptor beta chains originate from one sample sequenced in a study of T cell changes during pregnancy in multiple sclerosis. Only in-frame clones appear in the TCRdb table, and some are missing; sequencing was by immunoSEQ multiplex PCR. The table has 72,000 or so clones, 93% seen once. The material sequenced was peripheral blood, taken in the second trimester of pregnancy. The origin of the receptors is a female donor with multiple sclerosis, enrolled in a pregnancy study.

The chain combines TRBV6-5 with TRBJ2-7, with TRBD2 matching 8 bases. After removal of 6 bases from V and 1 base from J, the junction contained 5 bases not matched to a gene. This CDR3 is 14 amino acids long. Per germline, CDR1 MNHEY and CDR2 SVGAGI. The CDR3 DNA reads as TGTGCCAGCAGCTCCACGGGGGGGTCCTACGAGCAGTACTTC. It translates to CASSSTGGSYEQYF.

This chain joins TRBV6-5 and TRBJ1-6; D possibly corresponds to TRBD1 (5 bases). Germline values: CDR1 MNHEY, CDR2 SVGAGI. CDR3 length equals 13 residues. Trimming removed 7 bases from V and 6 bases from J, with 10 bases in between. CDR3 in amino acids: CASTGGSNSPLHF. The CDR3 DNA follows: TGTGCCAGCACGGGGGGTTCTAATTCACCCCTCCACTTT.

This clone turned up a few times. In nucleotides, the CDR3 is TGTGCCAGCAGCCAAGTGGCAGGACATCCCGGCACTGAAGCTTTCTTT. Its protein is CASSQVAGHPGTEAFF. This chain links TRBV4-2 with TRBJ1-1; D might be TRBD1 (5 bases). V was clipped by 1 base and J by 4 bases, with 16 bases between them. Per the germline V gene, CDR1 is LGHNA and CDR2 is YNFKEQ. This CDR3 comprises 16 residues.

The rearrangement uses TRBV5-1 and TRBJ2-3, with 14 bases identical to TRBD2. Germline CDR1 reads SGHRS; CDR2 reads YFSETQ. This CDR3 contains 22 residues. With 0 bases clipped from V and 5 bases from J, the junction kept 20 bases outside the gene matches. The CDR3 DNA sequence: TGCGCCAGCAGCTTGGTTTTGGGAGCACCGGGACTAGCGGGAGAGAAACGAGATACGCAGTATTTT. It yields the protein CASSLVLGAPGLAGEKRDTQYF.